This T cell receptor beta chain derives from a study of cytomegalovirus exposure and HLA in healthy donors (TCRdb year 2017). Describing the broader study: In an earlier analysis of fewer than 750 of the donors, less than 350 Gb of sequence data and 100 million or so unique TCR beta sequences from 180 million or so T cells were reported. A later genetic analysis took genome-wide SNP genotypes for 398 of the 666 donors and used that subset as a discovery cohort. A later analysis re-analyzed previously published TCR beta repertoires from 650 to 800 donors and added high-resolution HLA genotyping to study TCR occurrence patterns. Across 398 genotyped donors of the cohort, an average of approximately 240,000 unique TCR beta nucleotide sequences per donor were sequenced, and 15% to 20% of those sequences were non-productive. HLA typing covered class I and class II loci at four-digit resolution. In the later analysis, no new phenotypic data were used to find candidate immune exposures; instead, reliance was placed on TCR beta sequences and their occurrence across donors. The number of donors typed differed by locus, with about 629-640 for A, B, C, DRB1 and DQB1, 522 for DQA1, approximately 570 for DPA1, and 400 to 490 for DPB1. An earlier analysis of 587 of the donors used high-throughput TCR beta sequencing to judge whether each TCR beta V gene segment behaved as functional or pseudogenic. A separate validation cohort of more than 100 different subjects was used in addition to the approximately 700-subject first cohort. An early release that covered roughly 600 HLA-typed donors contained approximately 300 gigabases of sequencing data and about 93 million unique TCR sequences. Of the roughly 410 genotyped donors, roughly 76% were placed in the genetic ancestry cluster associated with self-reported Caucasian donors. Four or five DR-DQ haplotypes were handled as single units for association and clustering, since linkage in the cohort was strong. Every discovery cohort repertoire had been produced on one sequencing platform. The study profiled the T cell repertoires of hundreds of subjects by immunosequencing and related them to cytomegalovirus serostatus. The aim of the study was to test whether cataloging public T cell receptors could identify signatures of past pathogen exposure. Donor age, sex, ethnicity and CMV serostatus were compiled together with the repertoire data. The study combined high-throughput TCR immunosequencing, statistical association of individual TCRs with disease status, and machine learning to predict cytomegalovirus infection status.

What the work shows at the level of the full study, not this receptor alone: In an earlier analysis of around 600 of the donors, most TCR beta V segments were observed in productive rearrangements about 87% or about 30% of the time, broadly matching IMGT annotations. A further reported finding was that TCR beta sequences accurately predicted the HLA-A and HLA-B alleles for most subjects in the first cohort. Immune exposure information for the cohort was limited to CMV serostatus. According to a later analysis, TCR association rates differed among HLA loci, with DRB1 alleles showing the most associated TCRs and HLA-C alleles showing the fewest. Fewer than 20 rarely observed V segments, including chromosome 9 orphons, were excluded from the earlier analysis of several hundred of the donors because counts were too low. Most TCR sequences were observed very rarely across donors, whereas some public TCRs were present in many individuals. Correlated functional status among segregating V segments might reflect linkage disequilibrium, but an unknown experimental factor could not be ruled out. Assigning TCR associations to individual alleles was difficult when HLA alleles, especially DR and DQ, strongly co-occurred. In both the original and validation cohorts, the classifier was reported to diagnose cytomegalovirus status with high specificity and sensitivity. The cohort was sequenced for TCR beta chains only, and without alpha or paired-chain data the features that could be detected were limited. Specific HLA alleles were associated with 16,951 TCR beta sequences at a false discovery rate of 0.05 in a later analysis. A later genetic analysis reported fewer N-insertions in productive TCRs among donors in an Asian-associated ancestry cluster than the 666-donor mean. In vitro tests confirmed that a few of the cytomegalovirus-associated TCR beta chains recognize cytomegalovirus antigens. A later genetic analysis associated a missense DCLRE1C variant with V-gene and J-gene trimming of TCR beta chains, and an independent cohort replicated the association. The study gave a list of some 150 TCR beta chains associated with cytomegalovirus. A cluster of highly shared sequence variants was judged likely to be a technical artifact of the sequencing pipeline. Because some donors lacked HLA typing at each locus, the association tests relied only on the typed subset. Roughly uniform sequencing depth across donors was assumed in presence/absence analyses, although this assumption may not hold. A later analysis found that most CMV-associated TCR beta chains appeared HLA-restricted, with HLA associations seemingly driven largely by CMV exposure. Several of the top co-occurrence clusters appeared to be linked to parvovirus B19, influenza, CMV and Epstein-Barr virus, according to a later analysis. The authors suggested that the approach could potentially be extended to other disease states and immunological phenotypes. A later analysis found that HLA-associated TCR beta chains were more clonally expanded and had lower generation probabilities than equally common non-associated chains.

Library creation used the immunoSEQ multiplex PCR assay. For the multiplex PCR, a mixture combining 60 forward primers for TCR Vbeta segments and 13 reverse primers for TCR Jbeta segments was used. The CDR3 region of rearranged TCR beta genes was amplified from genomic DNA by a multiplex PCR assay. On the Illumina HiSeq System, the amplified TCR beta libraries were sequenced as 87-base-pair reads. In the source study's methods: Across the roughly 700 repertoires, a later analysis counted tens of millions of unique TCR beta chains, 9 million to 14 million of which were shared by at least two donors. A nearest-neighbor algorithm error-corrected the raw reads and collapsed the reads into unique sequences, merging closely related sequences to remove PCR and sequencing errors. Alignment of CDR3 sequences to IMGT reference sequences was used to assign V, D and J gene segments. For a sequence to be retained, a match of at least six nucleotides was required to both a V gene segment and a J gene segment. A rearrangement was called productive if the CDR3 had no stop codons and remained in frame with V and J, and every other rearrangement was called non-productive. CDR3 was defined according to IMGT convention as the region running from the second conserved V-encoded cysteine to the conserved J-encoded phenylalanine. The earlier analysis of 450 to 750 of the donors excluded any sequence lacking an unambiguous match to a single V gene segment. An earlier analysis of just under 600 of the donors called V segments functional above 56.7% productive rearrangements and segregating when the between-donor standard deviation exceeded 5%. To diagnose cytomegalovirus status from the catalog of TCR beta chain sequences, a statistical classification framework was built. A later analysis assigned V and J genes by comparing TCR nucleotide sequences with IMGT/GENE-DB human TR gene sequences. In a later analysis, CDR3 sequences and most-parsimonious VDJ recombination scenarios were assigned using the TCRdist pipeline. In a later analysis, every TCR beta chain was defined by the combination of its CDR3 amino acid sequence and its V-gene family, and reads without a unique V-gene family were dropped. As a way to deal with suspected cross-contamination and a sequencing artifact, a later analysis dropped approximately 590 nucleotide sequences that were highly shared and had low generation probability. In a later analysis, a clonal expansion index was calculated for each public chain from normalized within-repertoire ranks of inferred template counts. In a later analysis, generation probabilities were computed using a VDJ recombination model fitted to out-of-frame rearrangements, and the results were checked against IGoR. In a later analysis, TCR-TCR, TCR-HLA and TCR-CMV co-occurrence was scored with hypergeometric tests, and a repertoire-size bias correction was applied to TCR pairs. A later analysis estimated false discovery rates by permuting HLA or CMV assignments 20 times. In a later analysis, co-occurring TCRs were grouped using DBSCAN, and TCRdist sequence similarity was added for clustering within HLA-allele-positive subsets. Repertoires with fewer than 30,000 or more than 120,000 public chains were left out of co-occurrence clustering, as were about 5 repertoires with anomalous nucleotide sharing. The clones in this table, taken by TCRdb from immuneACCESS, are in-frame only. Not every clone is retained; where verified, under half of the shortfall comes from an unresolved V gene, and the cause of the rest is unknown. V and J calls and clone size follow that table, whereas D and trimming were derived from the DNA. The sample records 150,000 to 200,000 clones, 80% to 90% of which are singletons. The ten largest make up approximately 8.5% of the sample.

In total, approximately 700 healthy bone marrow donors made up the cohort. All cohort members were sampled while nominally healthy, although unrecorded immune exposures were likely present. The donor tested CMV seropositive and was one of the 289 seropositive cohort members. Each donor provided a peripheral blood sample, and peripheral blood mononuclear cells were used for TCR beta sequencing. The Qiagen DNeasy Blood Extraction Kit was used to extract genomic DNA from the blood cell samples. In the case of this clone: What this receptor recognizes is not known. No base-level quality is on record; no much larger clone is a single base apart.

The TCR sequence derives from a man between 18 and 29 years old in good health and CMV-seropositive. Sequenced input: PBMCs.

The CDR3 has the sequence CASSLGGGLETQYF. At the DNA level, the sequence is TGTGCCAGCAGCTTAGGGGGGGGTCTAGAGACCCAGTACTTC. This receptor chain uses TRBV7-2 and TRBJ2-5; 7 junctional bases match TRBD2. Compared with germline, V lacks 1 base and J lacks 4 bases; bases without a gene match: 3. The CDR3 has 14 amino acids, counting the end cysteine and phenylalanine. The entry retains the CDR3 DNA only, 42 bases that are in frame from base 1. Looking up the germline V gene yields CDR1 SGHTA and CDR2 FQGNSA.